This T cell receptor (beta chain) is drawn from a study of T-cell memory formation after mild COVID-19. Whole-study findings and limits: CM and EM subsets held most contracting CD4+ clones; EMRA held CD8+ ones. SARS-CoV-2 specificity was not confirmed for second-wave clones peaking on day 37.

Amplification by 5'RACE using constant-segment primers produced TCR alpha and TCR beta cDNA libraries that carried sample barcodes and UMIs. TCRdb re-called the 5' RACE reads with MiXCR, one entry per CDR3 protein. The profile covers approximately 100,000 distinct CDR3 sequences, with 11% appearing a single time and roughly 40% taken by the ten largest. Deletions cut 5 bases from V and 3 bases from J, with 7 bases between. This CDR3 has 12 amino acids. From germline, CDR1 is SEHNR and CDR2 FQNEAQ (reference sequence). Comments on this clonotype: Its cognate antigen is unknown.

The sample consisted of PBMCs or a T cell subset sorted from them (not recorded which). The clonotype originates from a man younger than 30 who had mild COVID-19 (a few samples of this study predate the infection). Cell type and time point are not known. This sequence joins TRBV7-9 and TRBJ1-2; possible D gene TRBD1, 6 bases. The DNA for the CDR3 is TGTGCCAGCAGCAAGGGGGACTATGGCTACACCTTC. It is translated as CASSKGDYGYTF.